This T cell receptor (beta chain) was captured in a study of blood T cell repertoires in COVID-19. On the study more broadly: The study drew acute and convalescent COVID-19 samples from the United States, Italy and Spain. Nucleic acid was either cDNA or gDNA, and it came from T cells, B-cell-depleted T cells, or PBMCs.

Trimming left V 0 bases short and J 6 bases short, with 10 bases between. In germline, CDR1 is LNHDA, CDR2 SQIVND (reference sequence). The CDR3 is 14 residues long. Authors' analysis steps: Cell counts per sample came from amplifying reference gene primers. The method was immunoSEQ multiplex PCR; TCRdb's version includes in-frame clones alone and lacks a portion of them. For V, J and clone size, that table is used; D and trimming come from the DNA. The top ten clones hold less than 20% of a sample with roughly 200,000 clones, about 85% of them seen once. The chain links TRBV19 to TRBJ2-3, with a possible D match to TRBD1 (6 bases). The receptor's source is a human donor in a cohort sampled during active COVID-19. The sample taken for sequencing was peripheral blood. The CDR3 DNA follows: TGTGCCAGTAGTATAGATCACAGGGTGGATACGCAGTATTTT. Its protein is CASSIDHRVDTQYF.